This is a list of T cell receptor beta chains from one sample in a study of T cell repertoires in cytomegalovirus infection. No antigen has been assigned to these receptors. TCRdb reprocessed the reads via MiXCR and lists one record per CDR3 protein. The sample consists of around 430,000 distinct CDR3 sequences, roughly 42% of them appearing once. The sequencing here drew on cultured PBMCs, taken from culture after CMV antigen stimulation. These receptors were obtained from a human donor in good health (CMV status not recorded). Some clones in this sample may be carry-over from other donors' samples. Both conserved end residues are part of each CDR3. The D gene is left open where the match is weak. Clone size appears in some rows only: once, few, many, or a class for an expanded clone.

D,V,J,size,DNA,CDR3
-,TRBV19,TRBJ2-5,-,TGTGCCAGTAGTGCCTCCGGGCCCAGTGGAGAGACCCAGTACTTC,CASSASGPSGETQYF
-,TRBV7-2,TRBJ2-5,few,TGTGCCAGCAGCCCGATGTACCAAGAGACCCAGTACTTC,CASSPMYQETQYF
TRBD1,TRBV18,TRBJ2-7,-,TGTGCCAGCTCACCGGGGACAGAAGGCTACGAGCAGTACTTC,CASSPGTEGYEQYF
-,TRBV11-2,TRBJ2-3,-,TGTGCCAGCCGTCCCCCCGGCACAGATACGCAGTATTTT,CASRPPGTDTQYF
-,TRBV2,TRBJ1-1,few,TGTGCCAGCACCAGGGGCAAGCCTGAAGCTTTCTTT,CASTRGKPEAFF
-,TRBV23-1,TRBJ2-1,-,TGCGCCAGCAGGCGCGGGTCCACAAACTACAATGAGCAGTTCTTC,CASRRGSTNYNEQFF
-,TRBV6-1,TRBJ1-5,few,TGTGCCAGCAGCCAAGGGGGGGGTTATCAGCCCCAGCATTTT,CASSQGGGYQPQHF
-,TRBV4-3,TRBJ2-5,-,TGCGCCAGCAGCCAACTGGGACGACCCCAAGAGACCCAGTACTTC,CASSQLGRPQETQYF
-,TRBV7-2,TRBJ1-1,-,TGTGCCAGCAGCTTCCCTGGGGGGAACACTGAAGCTTTCTTT,CASSFPGGNTEAFF
-,TRBV7-2,TRBJ2-7,once,TGTGCCAGCAGCTTGGGACCAGCCGAGTCCTACGAGCAGTACTTC,CASSLGPAESYEQYF
-,TRBV7-9,TRBJ1-1,-,TGTGCCAGCAGGCTTCAAGAGGGGGGGACTGAAGCTTTCTTT,CASRLQEGGTEAFF
TRBD2,TRBV11-2,TRBJ2-7,few,TGTGCCAGCAGCTTAGAGGGGGGATTTAGCGGGAGAACCCACGAGCAGTACTTC,CASSLEGGFSGRTHEQYF
-,TRBV20-1,TRBJ2-3,-,TGCAGTGCTGGGTCGGGTGGCTGGCCGGATACGCAGTATTTT,CSAGSGGWPDTQYF
TRBD1,TRBV15,TRBJ1-5,few,TGTGCCACCAGCAGAGATCTGACAGGGAGAGATAATCAGCCCCAGCATTTT,CATSRDLTGRDNQPQHF
-,TRBV12-3/TRBV12-4,TRBJ2-1,-,TGTGCCAGCAGGTCCGGGGTCCACAATGAGCAGTTCTTC,CASRSGVHNEQFF
TRBD1,TRBV28,TRBJ1-1,-,TGTGCCAGCAGTATGACTCAGGGGGGGACTGAAGCTTTCTTT,CASSMTQGGTEAFF
-,TRBV7-2,TRBJ2-1,few,TGTGCCAGCAGCCCCTCAGATTTCGACAATGAGCAGTTCTTC,CASSPSDFDNEQFF
-,TRBV7-9,TRBJ2-1,-,TGTGCCAGCAGCTCGCTAGGGCCTATCACAATCAATGAGCAGTTCTTC,CASSSLGPITINEQFF